This TCR beta chain appears in the sequencing data of a study of beta chain features in type 1 diabetes (dated by TCRdb to 2017 to 2018). A note on the overall study: No differences in mean age, gender distribution, total cell number or subset yield were found between patients and healthy donors. Across all samples, fewer than 130 million sorted cells were examined, and cell number per subset correlated strongly with RNA yield. In the study, TCRB repertoires of sorted circulating CD4+ T cell subsets from recently diagnosed type 1 diabetes patients were compared with those of matched healthy donors. Naive and central memory subsets were obtained from all 30 or so donors, but regulatory and stem cell-like memory subsets were isolated from only 8 patients and roughly 8 healthy donors. The research as a whole found: Because small numbers of individuals were included in the HLA sub-analyses, any influence of HLA type on TCRB rearrangement was left unresolved. Naive, central memory and regulatory TCRB repertoires appeared more similar among patients than among healthy donors. Shorter templates might be favored by PCR, yet because patient and control samples were amplified and corrected together, any such skew would affect both groups equally. At VDJ recombination sites, patients with type 1 diabetes made fewer insertions and deleted more nucleotides, a pattern implying thymic rearrangement abnormalities. In all four CD4+ subsets, TCRB CDR3 length was moderately but significantly shorter in type 1 diabetes patients. Because cDNA rather than genomic DNA was sequenced, highly expressing activated cells could have been over-represented, although no difference in activation and CD3 levels was found between groups.

A single peripheral blood draw of approximately 100 mL on average was collected from each donor into heparinised tubes. Naive, central memory, regulatory and stem cell-like memory CD4+ T cells were sorted on a BD FACSAria II using a panel including CD45RO, CCR7, CD25, CD127, CD95 and CD27. Purity was above 95% for every sorted population. PBMCs were isolated right away by Lymphoprep density gradient centrifugation and were stained directly, without culture. So that batch effects would be minimized, each experiment stained and sorted samples in pairs, pairing one healthy donor with one patient. This clone turned up a few times. There is no known antigen for this receptor. No base qualities exist here, and no much larger clone lies one base off it. From cysteine to phenylalanine, the CDR3 is 15 amino acids long. CDR3 DNA only is kept here, 45 bases in frame from base 1. Looking up the germline V gene (reference sequence) yields CDR1 LNHDA and CDR2 SQIVND. Germline trimming amounts to 6 bases on V and 0 bases on J, with 5 as the count of junction bases outside the gene matches.

The entire amount of isolated RNA was reverse transcribed using the High Capacity cDNA Reverse Transcription Kit, so the sequenced TCRB transcripts were expressed ones. Deep immunoSEQ sequencing was performed on naive, central memory and regulatory T cell samples, with an average of approximately 4 million total reads per sample. After sorted cells were lysed in RLT buffer, RNA was extracted with DNase-treated RNeasy Micro or Mini kits, with the choice depending on cell number. To prevent cross-contamination, every cell subset was processed on its own, while patient and healthy donor samples were processed together. Using the immunoSEQ multiplex PCR, TCRB sequences were amplified from cDNA into 87-bp fragments spanning the CDR3 region. Amplicons were sequenced on the Illumina HiSeq platform. Under the source paper's analysis protocol: PCR bias was computationally corrected using synthetic template baselines, reads within Hamming distance 2 were collapsed, and singletons that could not be merged were discarded. Reads were aligned against IMGT so that V, D and J genes, CDR3 length and insertions or deletions at six rearrangement sites could be assigned. Within each subset, clonotype counts were normalized to sorted cell number, after which true diversity and Gini coefficients were computed with the tcR R package. The overlap coefficient, calculated on TCRB nucleotide sequences, was used to measure repertoire sharing. Out-of-frame TCRB sequences from naive cells were analyzed as a proxy for the pre-selection repertoire. TCRdb re-hosts the immuneACCESS table, in-frame sequences only. Its copies lack some clones; in the studies checked, an unresolved V gene accounts for under half of them, and the cause for the rest is not known. V and J calls and clone size follow that table, whereas D and trimming were derived from the DNA. This sample is represented by some 640,000 clones; over 13% of them were singletons. The ten largest make up just under 0.04% of the sample.

Recombination connected TRBV19 to TRBJ1-3, with TRBD1 identical over 7 junction bases. The sequenced material came from naive CD4+ T cells from blood. In the paper's terms, the cell subset or site label means: true naive CD4+ T cells. The source of this sequence is a man aged 18 to 29 with type 1 diabetes. For the CDR3, the sequence is CASRRQGLSGNTIYF. The bases are TGTGCCAGTAGAAGACAGGGCCTCTCTGGAAACACCATATATTTT. The full variable domain, with segments outside the CDR3 supplied by the reference TRBV19 and TRBJ1-3 proteins, appears as DGGITQSPKYLFRKEGQNVTLSCEQNLNHDAMYWYRQDPGQGLRLIYYSQIVNDFQKGDIAEGYSVSREKKESFPLTVTSAQKNPTAFYLCASRRQGLSGNTIYFGEGSWLTVV.